This entry lists 10 T cell receptor beta chains sequenced from one sample in a study of blood T cell repertoires in COVID-19. Clones were read by immunoSEQ multiplex PCR, and TCRdb kept only the in-frame ones, dropping some. The sample has a few hundred thousand clones, roughly nine tenths seen once. The sequenced material came from PBMCs or T cells enriched from blood (not recorded which). These receptors all come from a woman younger than 30 in a cohort exposed to, infected with or recovered from COVID-19 (not recorded which).

This clone has just one count. The chain carries TRBV6-2 or TRBV6-3 and TRBJ1-2; D call uncertain. The V end was cut by 7 bases, the J end by 7 bases, with 13 bases between. CDR1 and CDR2 from the germline V gene are MNHEY and SVGEGT. CDR3 size: 12 residues. DNA for the CDR3: TGTGCCAGCACCCCCCAGGAAGGTGGCTACACCTTC. This sequence encodes CASTPQEGGYTF.

This clone showed up just once. V gene TRBV11-3 combines with J gene TRBJ2-2; the D gene is possibly TRBD2 (5 bases). Germline CDR1 SGHNT, CDR2 YENEEA. V gave up 1 base and J gave up 1 base, with 10 bases separating them. The CDR3 is made up of 16 amino acids. The CDR3 protein is CASSLVKRRNTGELFF. CDR3 nucleotide sequence: TGTGCCAGCAGCTTAGTTAAGCGGAGGAACACCGGGGAGCTGTTTTTT.

The chain links TRBV6-8 to TRBJ1-5; tentative D call: TRBD1 (6 bases). Trimming removed 6 bases from V and 0 bases from J, with 15 bases in between. Per the germline V gene, CDR1 is MNHGY and CDR2 is SAAAGT. The CDR3 runs to 16 residues. The DNA of the CDR3 is TGTGCCAGCAGCGCCCCCGCAGGGGATAGCAATCAGCCCCAGCATTTT. It codes for CASSAPAGDSNQPQHF.

The chain carries TRBV7-9 and TRBJ2-3; 9 positions agree with TRBD1. CDR1 is SEHNR, CDR2 FQNEAQ, per germline (reference sequence). Trimming took 6 bases from V and 4 from J; bases not matched to a gene: 5. The CDR3 has 14 amino acids. This CDR3 is CASSRQGEADTQYF. The CDR3 nucleotides are TGTGCCAGCAGTAGACAGGGGGAAGCAGATACGCAGTATTTT. The variable domain in full, completed from reference TRBV7-9 and TRBJ2-3, reads DTGVSQNPRHKITKRGQNVTFRCDPISEHNRLYWYRQTLGQGPEFLTYFQNEAQLEKSRLLSDRFSAERPKGSFSTLEIQRTEQGDSAMYLCASSRQGEADTQYFGPGTRLTVL.

V usage is TRBV4-1 and J usage is TRBJ2-1; D is uncertain. CDR3 length: 17 residues. Trimming shortened V by 1 base and J by 9 bases, and 22 bases separated the two germline ends. CDR1 and CDR2 (germline): MGHRA, YSYEKL. The CDR3 here is CASSQGESTAFPGEQFF. The CDR3 DNA reads TGCGCCAGCAGCCAAGGAGAGAGTACAGCCTTTCCAGGTGAGCAGTTCTTC.

The chain employs TRBV5-6 and TRBJ1-1; perhaps TRBD1 as D (5 bases). The CDR3 length is 17 residues. The V end lost 4 bases, the J end lost 4 bases, and 23 bases lay between the germline ends. Per the germline V gene, CDR1 is SGHDT and CDR2 is YYEEEE. The CDR3 sequence: CASSLEYGVRVVTEAFF. The CDR3 DNA reads TGTGCCAGCAGCCTGGAGTACGGCGTCAGGGTTGTCACTGAAGCTTTCTTT.

This clone has a single count. V and J are TRBV5-1 and TRBJ1-6; weak D call: TRBD1 (5 bases). The CDR3 runs to 17 residues. Trimming pared 0 bases from V and 10 bases from J, leaving 20 bases between. CDR1 is SGHRS, CDR2 YFSETQ, per germline. The CDR3 DNA is TGCGCCAGCAGCTTGGGGTCGGCAGGGAGGTTTGGATCACCCCTCCACTTT. It encodes CASSLGSAGRFGSPLHF.

The J gene is TRBJ2-2, the V gene TRBV4-1; maybe TRBD2 (5 bases). Germline V gene lookup returns CDR1 MGHRA and CDR2 YSYEKL. Trimming stripped 4 bases from V and 7 bases from J, with 13 bases between. CDR3 length equals 14 residues. CDR3 amino acids: CASSLLKAGGELFF. The CDR3 DNA follows: TGCGCCAGCAGCCTCCTGAAGGCGGGCGGGGAGCTGTTTTTT.

This chain joins TRBV11-2 and TRBJ2-2; D unclear. The CDR3 contains 13 residues. The germline V gene encodes CDR1 SGHAT and CDR2 FQNNGV. V dropped 8 bases and J dropped 7 bases, with 14 bases sitting between them. The CDR3 DNA is TGTGCCAGCGTCGGTTTGTTTGGCGGGGAGCTGTTTTTT. Translating it yields CASVGLFGGELFF.

The gene calls are TRBV5-5 and TRBJ1-3, with D unclear. The CDR3 covers 14 residues. V was shortened by 2 bases and J by 0 bases, with 6 bases between the two germline ends. Germline V gene data show CDR1 as SGHKS and CDR2 as YYEKEE (reference sequence). The CDR3 region is CASSLQISGNTIYF. The CDR3 DNA follows: TGTGCCAGCAGCTTACAAATCTCTGGAAACACCATATATTTT.